This entry describes one T cell receptor beta chain. Its target antigen remains unknown. Base qualities are not at hand, and no much larger clone is one base apart. Clipping removes 3 bases from V and 10 bases from J, with 3 as the unmatched junction base count. From the germline V gene, CDR1 is SGHDT and CDR2 is YYEEEE. The CDR3 holds 11 amino acids from the cysteine to the phenylalanine. Just the 33-base CDR3 DNA is kept, in frame starting at base 1. This entry is derived from a study of OX40 agonist ivuxolimab in advanced cancers. Concerning the study at large: The costimulatory receptor OX40 (CD134) was targeted by ivuxolimab, a fully human IgG2 agonistic monoclonal antibody. Intravenous ivuxolimab was administered to patients every 2 weeks at six dose levels: 0.01, 0.1, 0.3, 1.5, 3 and 10 mg/kg. Of the 50 or so patients in dose escalation, 19 had hepatocellular carcinoma, approximately 15 had melanoma, 9 had renal cell carcinoma and 9 had head and neck cancer. In the dose-escalation cohort, about four fifths of patients were male, and the mean age was roughly 56 years with a range of roughly 20 to 85. Patients were allowed to have had prior anti-PD-1, anti-PD-L1 or anti-CTLA-4 therapy, and around 40% of the dose-escalation patients had previously received checkpoint inhibitors. Partial responses were achieved by three dose-escalation patients, of whom one had hepatocellular carcinoma and two had cutaneous melanoma. The point of sequencing TCRbeta in the periphery was to test whether ivuxolimab changed TCR sequence diversity and drove clonal T-cell expansion. The monotherapy dose-escalation portion (N of about 49 patients) of the phase I ivuxolimab trial is reported in the paper.

To sequence the TCRbeta CDR3 region, genomic DNA was isolated from the sorted cells. The immunoSEQ Assay was used to sequence the TCRbeta CDR3 regions. Held by TCRdb, this immuneACCESS table contains in-frame sequences only and omits some clones. Under half of the omission traces to an unresolved V gene where checked; the cause of the rest is unknown. A total of 65,000 to 95,000 clones appear in this sample, more than 75% of them only once. Clones ranked in the top ten supply 6.2% of the sample. The trial excluded patients who had a history of autoimmune disease or were on systemic immunosuppression. Peripheral blood for TCR sequencing was collected from all dose cohorts at baseline, on cycle 4 day 1, and on cycle 7 day 1. Samples came from an open-label, multicenter, first-in-human phase I dose-escalation trial of ivuxolimab. Adults with locally advanced or metastatic head and neck squamous cell, hepatocellular, melanoma or renal cell carcinoma were enrolled in the trial. Before TCR sequencing, CD4+ T cells and CD8+ T cells were sorted from peripheral blood as separate populations.

What the study reported, not specific to this receptor: Low levels of normalized T-cell clonal expansion were also seen in some patients who did not respond. Which antigens the clonally expanded peripheral T cells were specific for was not determined. After ivuxolimab, CD8+ T cells had more expanded clones than CD4+ T cells on average. At doses of 0.1 to 3.0 mg/kg, clonal expansion of both CD4+ and CD8+ blood T cells was observed from baseline to week 6. In the 0.1-3.0 mg/kg groups, partial responders were among the patients with the lowest normalized peripheral clonal expansion, particularly in CD8+ T cells.

The source of this sequence is an adult with an advanced solid tumor such as melanoma, head and neck, liver or kidney cancer. This sequence uses TRBV5-6 and TRBJ1-2, with 7 central nucleotides matching TRBD1. Sequencing was performed on CD4+ or CD8+ T cells sorted from blood, taken in a trial of the OX40 agonist ivuxolimab. The CDR3 protein is CASSSGQSYTF. The sequence in DNA is TGTGCCAGCAGCTCGGGACAGTCCTACACCTTC.